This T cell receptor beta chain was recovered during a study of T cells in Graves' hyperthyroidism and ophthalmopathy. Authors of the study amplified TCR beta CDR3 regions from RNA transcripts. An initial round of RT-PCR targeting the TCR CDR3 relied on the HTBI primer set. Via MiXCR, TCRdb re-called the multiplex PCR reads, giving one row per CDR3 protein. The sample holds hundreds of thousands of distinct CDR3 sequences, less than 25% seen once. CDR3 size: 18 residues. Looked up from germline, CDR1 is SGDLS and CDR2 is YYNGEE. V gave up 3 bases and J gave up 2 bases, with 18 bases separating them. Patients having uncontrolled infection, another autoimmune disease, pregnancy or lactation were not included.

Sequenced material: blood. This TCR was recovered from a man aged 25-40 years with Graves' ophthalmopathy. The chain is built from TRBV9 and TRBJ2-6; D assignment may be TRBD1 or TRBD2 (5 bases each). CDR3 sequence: CASSAVGDRRAGANVLTF. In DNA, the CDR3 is TGTGCCAGCAGCGCCGTTGGGGACCGACGAGCTGGGGCCAACGTCCTGACTTTC.